These T cell receptor beta chains were read from a single sample in a study of T-cell reconstitution after alpha-beta-depleted transplantation in children. TCRdb reprocessed the PCR reads with MiXCR, giving one entry per CDR3 protein. Of hundreds of thousands of distinct CDR3 sequences listed, 13% are singletons. The sample here was PBMCs, taken from the stem cell graft. The receptors stem from a human donor who donated a stem cell graft to a child with Fanconi anemia. CDR3s include the opening cysteine and the closing phenylalanine or tryptophan. Fields, in order: clone size, J gene, D gene, V gene, CDR3 protein, CDR3 DNA. A D gene is named only where the DNA matches it firmly. Rows may omit the clone size; those that give it use once, few, many or a size class.

>.|TRBJ2-2|.|TRBV7-2
CASSLSRGGAGELFF
TGTGCCAGCAGCTTATCACGAGGGGGAGCCGGGGAGCTGTTTTTT
>.|TRBJ1-1|.|TRBV20-1
CSASGWQGPLNTEAFF
TGCAGTGCTAGCGGGTGGCAGGGGCCATTGAACACTGAAGCTTTCTTT
>.|TRBJ2-3|.|TRBV5-1
CASSPGDSTDTQYF
TGCGCCAGCAGCCCGGGGGACAGCACAGATACGCAGTATTTT
>.|TRBJ2-7|.|TRBV7-2
CASSSRPFLGYEQYF
TGTGCCAGCAGCTCTCGACCCTTCCTAGGCTACGAGCAGTACTTC
>.|TRBJ1-6|.|TRBV4-3
CASSQSEGSYNSPLHF
TGCGCCAGCAGCCAAAGTGAGGGCTCCTATAATTCACCCCTCCACTTT
>.|TRBJ1-2|.|TRBV20-1
CSASGIANSGYTF
TGCAGTGCTAGTGGGATAGCTAACTCTGGCTACACCTTC
>few|TRBJ1-2|TRBD1|TRBV7-2
CASSLAGTGGSAGYTF
TGTGCCAGCAGCTTAGCGGGGACAGGGGGATCGGCTGGCTACACCTTC
>.|TRBJ1-2|.|TRBV12-3/TRBV12-4
CASSWAAIANYGYTF
TGTGCCAGCAGTTGGGCGGCAATAGCTAACTATGGCTACACCTTC
>.|TRBJ1-2|.|TRBV3-1
CASSQEGRYYGYTF
TGTGCCAGCAGCCAAGAAGGCAGGTACTATGGCTACACCTTC
>few|TRBJ2-7|.|TRBV4-3
CASSQAWSNSYEQYF
TGCGCCAGCAGCCAAGCCTGGAGTAACTCCTACGAGCAGTACTTC
>few|TRBJ1-1|.|TRBV30
CAWSGENTEAFF
TGTGCCTGGAGTGGGGAGAACACTGAAGCTTTCTTT
>.|TRBJ1-1|.|TRBV10-2
CASSGTYGTEAFF
TGCGCCAGCAGTGGGACATACGGTACTGAAGCTTTCTTT
>many|TRBJ2-5|.|TRBV6-5
CASQGETQYF
TGTGCCTCACAGGGAGAGACCCAGTACTTC
>few|TRBJ2-1|TRBD2|TRBV15
CATSRVRGGPFNEQFF
TGTGCCACCAGCAGAGTGCGCGGGGGGCCTTTTAATGAGCAGTTCTTC
>few|TRBJ2-1|.|TRBV2
CASSQGGTSGHEQFF
TGTGCCAGCAGCCAGGGGGGTACTAGCGGACATGAGCAGTTCTTC
>few|TRBJ1-2|TRBD1|TRBV29-1
CSGGGERSGYTF
TGCAGCGGAGGGGGCGAGAGAAGTGGCTACACCTTC
>few|TRBJ1-6|.|TRBV7-2
CASRVGNSPLHF
TGTGCCAGCAGAGTAGGGAATTCACCCCTCCACTTT
>.|TRBJ2-3|TRBD2|TRBV5-1
CASSGGGAIDTQYF
TGCGCCAGCAGCGGCGGGGGGGCCATAGATACGCAGTATTTT
>many|TRBJ2-1|TRBD2|TRBV7-9
CASSYQIGGATDNEQFF
TGTGCCAGCAGTTATCAGATCGGGGGGGCAACGGACAATGAGCAGTTCTTC
>few|TRBJ2-5|.|TRBV15
CATSRGGWSEETQYF
TGTGCCACCAGCAGAGGAGGATGGAGCGAAGAGACCCAGTACTTC
>few|TRBJ1-2|.|TRBV5-1
CASSLALSTGLYGYTF
TGCGCCAGCAGCTTGGCTTTATCGACAGGCCTCTATGGCTACACCTTC
>few|TRBJ1-6|.|TRBV18
CASSPSRGPTGPLHF
TGTGCCAGCTCACCATCAAGGGGCCCAACAGGGCCCCTCCACTTT
>few|TRBJ2-3|.|TRBV6-6
CASSYRGSTQYF
TGTGCCAGCAGTTACAGGGGAAGTACGCAGTATTTT
>.|TRBJ2-2|TRBD1|TRBV20-1
CSAKTGEYTGELFF
TGCAGTGCAAAGACAGGGGAGTACACCGGGGAGCTGTTTTTT
>.|TRBJ1-1|.|TRBV28
CASSNTLNTEAFF
TGTGCCAGCAGCAACACTCTGAACACTGAAGCTTTCTTT
>.|TRBJ2-1|.|TRBV2
CASSVRGPIGGYNEQFF
TGTGCCAGCAGTGTTCGGGGCCCCATTGGTGGATACAATGAGCAGTTCTTC
>many|TRBJ2-6|TRBD2|TRBV24-1
CATSDGGVRGANVLTF
TGTGCCACCAGTGATGGGGGGGTGCGTGGGGCCAACGTCCTGACTTTC
>.|TRBJ2-5|.|TRBV28
CASKHGQKETQYF
TGTGCCAGCAAGCATGGACAGAAAGAGACCCAGTACTTC
>many|TRBJ1-1|.|TRBV24-1
CATTRCPGGAEAFF
TGTGCCACCACGCGGTGTCCCGGTGGCGCTGAAGCTTTCTTT
>many|TRBJ1-4|.|TRBV3-1
CASERTGDEKLFF
TGTGCCAGCGAGAGAACGGGGGATGAAAAACTGTTTTTT
>.|TRBJ1-4|TRBD1|TRBV29-1
CSVEISGTGNEKLFF
TGCAGCGTTGAAATCTCCGGGACAGGGAATGAAAAACTGTTTTTT
>many|TRBJ2-5|.|TRBV7-2
CASSLSPQGSQETQYF
TGTGCCAGCAGCTTATCACCCCAGGGGAGCCAAGAGACCCAGTACTTC
>.|TRBJ1-5|.|TRBV28
CASGLNLGRQPQHF
TGTGCCAGCGGCCTAAACCTGGGACGCCAGCCCCAGCATTTT
>.|TRBJ2-2|TRBD1|TRBV20-1
CSARDSRGLGLTGELFF
TGCAGTGCTAGAGATAGCAGGGGGCTTGGGTTGACCGGGGAGCTGTTTTTT
>.|TRBJ2-1|TRBD2|TRBV4-1
CASSQRGRGGTYNEQFF
TGCGCCAGCAGCCAACGCGGGCGGGGGGGGACCTACAATGAGCAGTTCTTC
>many|TRBJ1-1|.|TRBV29-1
CSVWSENTEAFF
TGCAGCGTTTGGAGTGAGAACACTGAAGCTTTCTTT
>many|TRBJ2-5|.|TRBV12-3/TRBV12-4
CASSWTAKNQETQYF
TGTGCCAGCAGTTGGACCGCAAAGAACCAAGAGACCCAGTACTTC
>.|TRBJ2-6|TRBD1|TRBV4-2
CASSPPGQGVSGANVLTF
TGTGCCAGCAGCCCCCCGGGACAGGGAGTCTCTGGGGCCAACGTCCTGACTTTC
>once|TRBJ1-2|.|TRBV18
CASSPGSSASYGYTF
TGTGCCAGCTCACCAGGTTCTTCAGCTTCCTATGGCTACACCTTC
>.|TRBJ2-2|.|TRBV9
CASSDLRQKGLFF
TGTGCCAGCAGCGATCTTCGACAGAAAGGGCTGTTTTTT
>.|TRBJ1-2|.|TRBV27
CASSARGGVYGYTF
TGTGCCAGCAGTGCGAGGGGGGGAGTCTATGGCTACACCTTC
>few|TRBJ2-1|.|TRBV18
CASSQDTGNNEQFF
TGTGCCAGCTCGCAAGATACAGGGAACAATGAGCAGTTCTTC
>many|TRBJ2-2|.|TRBV9
CASSVELSGTGELFF
TGTGCCAGCAGCGTAGAACTTTCGGGCACCGGGGAGCTGTTTTTT
>many|TRBJ2-3|.|TRBV7-2
CASSFADTQYF
TGTGCCAGCAGCTTTGCAGATACGCAGTATTTT
>.|TRBJ2-2|TRBD1|TRBV4-3
CASSQETGWSGELFF
TGCGCCAGCAGCCAAGAGACAGGGTGGTCCGGGGAGCTGTTTTTT
>.|TRBJ2-7|.|TRBV5-1
CASSDSAGSYEQYF
TGCGCCAGCAGCGACAGCGCTGGGAGCTACGAGCAGTACTTC
>.|TRBJ1-2|.|TRBV7-2
CASSLTESYGYTF
TGTGCCAGCAGCTTAACGGAGAGCTATGGCTACACCTTC
>few|TRBJ1-3|TRBD1|TRBV6-5
CASSYSPGQGPGNTIYF
TGTGCCAGCAGTTACTCCCCTGGACAGGGACCGGGAAACACCATATATTTT
>.|TRBJ2-3|.|TRBV7-8
CASHRGGQYGGDTQYF
TGTGCCAGCCACCGTGGGGGGCAATACGGCGGGGATACGCAGTATTTT
>many|TRBJ1-3|.|TRBV5-1
CASSPQNSWLLSGNTIYF
TGCGCCAGCAGCCCCCAGAACTCATGGCTCCTCTCTGGAAACACCATATATTTT
>.|TRBJ2-7|.|TRBV27
CASSSSGLYEQYF
TGTGCCAGCAGTTCGAGTGGGCTCTACGAGCAGTACTTC
>few|TRBJ2-4|.|TRBV12-3/TRBV12-4
CASSLRGQGGNIQYF
TGTGCCAGCAGTTTGAGGGGGCAGGGGGGAAACATTCAGTACTTC
>few|TRBJ2-7|TRBD1|TRBV7-2
CASSSLPGTVYEQYF
TGTGCCAGCAGCTCCCTACCCGGGACAGTATACGAGCAGTACTTC
>.|TRBJ2-2|TRBD1|TRBV20-1
CSAGQGNTGELFF
TGCAGTGCCGGACAGGGCAACACCGGGGAGCTGTTTTTT
>few|TRBJ1-4|TRBD1|TRBV4-3
CASSQGTGGTNEKLFF
TGCGCCAGCAGCCAGGGGACAGGGGGGACTAATGAAAAACTGTTTTTT
>.|TRBJ1-1|TRBD1|TRBV5-1
CASSPGTGGPFNTEAFF
TGCGCCAGCAGCCCAGGGACAGGGGGGCCCTTCAACACTGAAGCTTTCTTT
>.|TRBJ2-1|.|TRBV20-1
CSARDRRGGNEQFF
TGCAGTGCTAGAGATCGGAGGGGGGGGAATGAGCAGTTCTTC